The 30 T cell receptor beta chains below come from one sample, sequenced in a study of cytomegalovirus exposure and HLA in healthy donors. This PCR relied on a set of 60 Vbeta primers and 13 Jbeta primers. Libraries were prepared by immunoSEQ multiplex PCR; TCRdb keeps only in-frame clonotypes and omits some of them. This sample has around 90,000 clones, with over 65% found just once. The sequencing sample was made of PBMCs. Source of these receptors: a human donor in good health.

This chain uses TRBV7-3 with TRBJ2-7, with D maybe TRBD2 (7 bases). Germline V gene sequence: CDR1 SGHTA, CDR2 FQGTGA. With 1 base removed from V and 6 bases from J, the gap between germline ends came to 22 bases. The CDR3 has 17 amino acids. The CDR3 here is CASSLKGGTYIPSEQYF. As DNA, the CDR3 is TGTGCCAGCAGCTTAAAGGGGGGGACTTATATCCCCTCCGAGCAGTACTTC. Combining the CDR3 with reference TRBV7-3 and TRBJ2-7 gives the whole variable domain GAGVSQTPSNKVTEKGKYVELRCDPISGHTALYWYRQSLGQGPEFLIYFQGTGAADDSGLPNDRFFAVRPEGSVSTLKIQRTERGDSAVYLCASSLKGGTYIPSEQYFGPGTRLTVT.

J is TRBJ1-2 and V is TRBV19; TRBD1 matches at 7 bases. V was pared by 8 bases and J by 4 bases, with 7 bases of the junction left unmatched. Germline CDR1 LNHDA, CDR2 SQIVND (reference sequence). The CDR3 is made up of 13 amino acids. This chain's CDR3 is CASLVRTGYGYTF. The DNA for the CDR3 is TGTGCCAGTCTCGTTAGGACAGGCTATGGCTACACCTTC.

The rearrangement joins TRBV27 to TRBJ1-2; D ambiguous. Germline assignment: CDR1 MNHEY and CDR2 SMNVEV (reference sequence). V dropped 4 bases and J dropped 6 bases, with 15 bases sitting between them. The CDR3 contains 14 residues. The CDR3 sequence: CASSYRGLPNGYTF. For the CDR3, the DNA is TGTGCCAGCAGTTATAGAGGACTCCCAAATGGCTACACCTTC.

This clone showed up just once. The chain joins TRBV9 to TRBJ1-4; TRBD1 agrees at 7 bases. This CDR3 has 14 residues. The germline V gene encodes CDR1 SGDLS and CDR2 YYNGEE. V lost 4 bases, J lost 3 bases, and 3 bases stayed unmatched. The chain's CDR3 is CASSTGTANEKLFF. DNA of the CDR3: TGTGCCAGCAGCACCGGGACAGCTAATGAAAAACTGTTTTTT. Full variable domain (outside the CDR3, taken from reference TRBV9 and TRBJ1-4): DSGVTQTPKHLITATGQRVTLRCSPRSGDLSVYWYQQSLDQGLQFLIQYYNGEERAKGNILERFSAQQFPDLHSELNLSSLELGDSALYFCASSTGTANEKLFFGSGTQLSVL.

This chain uses TRBV5-1 with TRBJ1-6, with D possibly TRBD1 on 6 matching bases. The V gene lost 3 bases and the J gene lost 10 bases, with 14 bases spanning the gap. The CDR3 has 14 amino acids. The germline gives CDR1 SGHRS, CDR2 YFSETQ. CDR3 loop: CASSSPTQGSPLHF. The CDR3 DNA sequence: TGCGCCAGCAGCTCTCCAACTCAGGGGTCACCCCTCCACTTT. Full variable domain (missing parts from reference TRBV5-1 and TRBJ1-6): KAGVTQTPRYLIKTRGQQVTLSCSPISGHRSVSWYQQTPGQGLQFLFEYFSETQRNKGNFPGRFSGRQFSNSRSEMNVSTLELGDSALYLCASSSPTQGSPLHFGNGTRLTVT.

This clone was counted only a few times. The chain links TRBV5-6 to TRBJ1-2; D remains unclear. Germline V gene sequence: CDR1 SGHDT, CDR2 YYEEEE. This CDR3 region has 14 residues. The ends were cut back, 6 bases at V and 5 bases at J, with 17 bases in the middle. DNA of the CDR3: TGTGCCAGCACCACCCGGGGAGGATCATATGGCTACACCTTC. It encodes CASTTRGGSYGYTF.

This sequence joins TRBV19 and TRBJ2-1; tentative D call: TRBD2 (6 bases). CDR1 and CDR2 from the germline V gene are LNHDA and SQIVND (reference sequence). V was pared by 3 bases and J by 10 bases, with 10 bases between. The CDR3 spans 12 residues. CDR3: CASSMSAGEQFF. The CDR3 bases are TGTGCCAGTAGTATGTCGGCGGGGGAGCAGTTCTTC.

The J gene is TRBJ1-6, the V gene TRBV12-5; 9 nucleotides align to TRBD1. V trimming: 6 bases; J trimming: 9 bases; junction bases outside the gene matches: 6. This CDR3 contains 14 residues. The germline V gene has CDR1 LGHNT and CDR2 FRNRAP. CDR3 protein: CASGTGQGISPLHF. The CDR3 DNA reads TGTGCTAGTGGGACAGGACAGGGGATTTCACCCCTCCACTTT.

V usage is TRBV2 and J usage is TRBJ1-2; 7 bases map to TRBD1. CDR3 length equals 13 residues. Germline V gene lookup returns CDR1 SNHLY and CDR2 FYNNEI. V lost 7 bases and J lost 8; bases outside the gene matches: 10. This CDR3 is CASTGTAVRGYTF. For the CDR3, the DNA is TGTGCCAGCACCGGGACAGCGGTTAGGGGCTACACCTTC. Full variable domain (missing parts from reference TRBV2 and TRBJ1-2): EPEVTQTPSHQVTQMGQEVILRCVPISNHLYFYWYRQILGQKVEFLVSFYNNEISEKSEIFDDQFSVERPDGSNFTLKIRSTKLEDSAMYFCASTGTAVRGYTFGSGTRLTVV.

The V and J genes are TRBV28 and TRBJ2-7; D is perhaps TRBD2 (5 bases). Germline V gene sequence: CDR1 MDHEN, CDR2 SYDVKM. The CDR3 is 17 amino acids. The germline V and J ends were trimmed by 7 bases and 4 bases, with 26 bases remaining between them. The CDR3 nucleotides read TGTGCCAGCAAAACGACACCGCACGGGGTCCCCCCTTACGAGCAGTACTTC. This translates into CASKTTPHGVPPYEQYF.

The chain joins TRBV4-2 to TRBJ1-2, with D perhaps matching TRBD1 (6 bases). Trimming took 2 bases from V and 3 from J, leaving 19 bases between them. CDR1 and CDR2 (germline): LGHNA, YNFKEQ. CDR3 length: 17 amino acids. The CDR3 bases are TGTGCCAGCAGCCAATTACCCCGGACAGAGTATGACTATGGCTACACCTTC. Its translation is CASSQLPRTEYDYGYTF.

This chain joins TRBV6-6 and TRBJ2-7; D might be TRBD1 (5 bases). The CDR3 consists of 12 residues. V was cut by 8 bases and J by 4 bases, with 12 bases left in between. From germline, CDR1 is MNHNY and CDR2 SVGAGI (reference sequence). The CDR3 nucleotides read TGTGCCAGCGGGGTTGACAGTTACGAGCAGTACTTC. It yields the protein CASGVDSYEQYF.

The chain recombines TRBV7-2 with TRBJ2-5; TRBD1 matches 7 bases. V lost 5 bases to trimming and J lost 4 bases; unmatched junction nucleotides: 7. The CDR3 has 14 residues. Germline assignment: CDR1 SGHTA and CDR2 FQGNSA. CDR3 nucleotides: TGTGCCAGCAGCCGCGGACAGGTCGGAGAGACCCAGTACTTC. This gives the protein CASSRGQVGETQYF.

The chain combines TRBV6-8 with TRBJ2-7; 14 bases are a match to TRBD2. Germline V gene sequence: CDR1 MNHGY, CDR2 SAAAGT. The V segment lost 2 bases and the J segment 6 bases; nucleotides outside the gene matches: 12. This CDR3 is built from 18 residues. The chain's CDR3 is CASSYPGLAGEGSTEQYF. In nucleotides, the CDR3 is TGTGCCAGCAGTTACCCGGGACTAGCGGGAGAAGGGTCTACCGAGCAGTACTTC.

The table lists this clone with a few counts. Written as DNA, the CDR3 is TGTGCCACCGGGAGCTACTCTGGAAACACCATATATTTT. Protein sequence: CATGSYSGNTIYF. The rearrangement links TRBV6-5 to TRBJ1-3, with D hard to call. CDR1 is MNHEY, CDR2 SVGAGI, per germline. V was cut by 10 bases and J by 0 bases, with 10 bases left in between. CDR3 length: 13 residues.

The chain recombines TRBV4-2 with TRBJ2-1; D is perhaps TRBD2 (5 bases). CDR1 LGHNA and CDR2 YNFKEQ come from the germline V gene. The CDR3 runs to 13 residues. Deletions cut 3 bases from V and 8 bases from J, with 11 bases between. The CDR3 DNA follows: TGTGCCAGCAGCCATATCCCGGAGGATGAGCAGTTCTTC. Protein sequence: CASSHIPEDEQFF.

V usage is TRBV27 and J usage is TRBJ2-3; no firm D call. The V and J ends lost 6 bases and 1 base respectively, with 14 bases between them. The CDR3 covers 15 residues. CDR1 MNHEY and CDR2 SMNVEV come from the germline V gene (reference sequence). This CDR3 reads CASSSTLSRTDTQYF. CDR3 DNA: TGTGCCAGCAGCTCCACCTTGAGCCGCACAGATACGCAGTATTTT.

V is TRBV7-2 and J is TRBJ2-6; D not resolved. The germline gives CDR1 SGHTA, CDR2 FQGNSA. Trimming cost V 11 bases and J 1 base, with 9 bases left between them. This CDR3 comprises 13 residues. The CDR3 DNA reads TGTGCCTCAATGTTTTCTGGGGCCAACGTCCTGACTTTC. Translation: CASMFSGANVLTF.

This chain links TRBV25-1 with TRBJ1-3; D remains unclear. CDR1 is MGHDK and CDR2 is SYGVNS in the germline V gene. CDR3 length: 15 residues. Trimming left V 3 bases short and J 1 base short, with 10 bases between. CDR3 residues: CASSDRLISGNTIYF. CDR3 nucleotide sequence: TGTGCCAGCAGTGACAGGTTAATATCTGGAAACACCATATATTTT.

The chain employs TRBV19 and TRBJ1-5; D is possibly TRBD1 (5 bases). The CDR3 loop spans 17 amino acids. Germline V gene data show CDR1 as LNHDA and CDR2 as SQIVND (reference sequence). V was clipped by 3 bases and J by 4 bases, with 19 bases between them. In DNA, the CDR3 is TGTGCCAGTAGTATCCCCTACGACAGAAGGCCTAATCAGCCCCAGCATTTT. This translates into CASSIPYDRRPNQPQHF.

The chain links TRBV25-1 to TRBJ1-2, with 7 positions matching TRBD1. This CDR3 spans 14 amino acids. Unmatched junction bases numbered 3, after V lost 3 bases and J lost 2 bases. Per germline, CDR1 MGHDK and CDR2 SYGVNS. The CDR3 region has the DNA TGTGCCAGCAGTGAGTCGGGACAGAACTATGGCTACACCTTC. Encoded protein: CASSESGQNYGYTF.

V usage is TRBV18 and J usage is TRBJ2-2, with D maybe TRBD2 (5 bases). The germline V gene has CDR1 KGHSH and CDR2 LQKENI. This CDR3 region has 15 residues. V lost 2 bases, J lost 3 bases, and 10 bases lay in between. The CDR3, as DNA: TGTGCCAGCTCACCAGGCCGGGGTCACACCGGGGAGCTGTTTTTT. Amino acid sequence: CASSPGRGHTGELFF.

This clone was found a few times. This chain links TRBV10-3 with TRBJ1-5; D is possibly TRBD1 (6 bases). Trimming shortened V by 10 bases and J by 6 bases, and 16 bases separated the two germline ends. This CDR3 region has 13 residues. Germline-derived CDR1 and CDR2 are ENHRY and SYGVKD. For the CDR3, the DNA is TGTGCCACCAGAGGGGGGGCGGGTCAGCCCCAGCATTTT. Translating gives CATRGGAGQPQHF.

V usage is TRBV10-3 and J usage is TRBJ2-7; 10 bases line up with TRBD2. Germline V gene sequence: CDR1 ENHRY, CDR2 SYGVKD. The V gene end was trimmed by 2 bases and the J gene end by 2 bases; junction bases not matched to a gene: 3. The CDR3 is 15 amino acids. The CDR3 DNA sequence: TGTGCCATCAGTGAGATTACTAGCGGGACCTACGAGCAGTACTTC. It yields the protein CAISEITSGTYEQYF.

The chain recombines TRBV7-9 with TRBJ2-1; 8 bases are shared with TRBD2. This CDR3 is 15 amino acids long. V dropped 1 base and J dropped 8; count of bases not matched to a gene: 7. The germline CDR1 and CDR2 sequences are SEHNR and FQNEAQ (reference sequence). This CDR3 reads CASSLGAGVRHEQFF. The CDR3 nucleotides are TGTGCCAGCAGCTTAGGAGCGGGAGTCCGCCATGAGCAGTTCTTC.

This rearrangement joins TRBV27 to TRBJ2-5; D possibly corresponds to TRBD1 (6 bases). Deletions cut 5 bases from V and 2 bases from J, with 9 bases between. Germline V CDR1 and CDR2: MNHEY, SMNVEV (reference sequence). There are 13 residues in the CDR3. CDR3 region: CASSKRGQETQYF. The DNA for the CDR3 is TGTGCCAGCAGTAAAAGGGGGCAAGAGACCCAGTACTTC.

The gene calls are TRBV5-1 and TRBJ1-2, with a weak D call TRBD1 (6 bases). The CDR3 totals 16 residues. Between the trimmed V and J ends, which lost 0 bases and 4 bases, there was a span of 16 bases. Germline CDR1 is SGHRS and CDR2 is YFSETQ. The CDR3 is CASSLGGGGPSYGYTF. DNA of the CDR3: TGCGCCAGCAGCTTGGGAGGCGGGGGCCCTAGCTATGGCTACACCTTC.

The V call is TRBV6-5, the J call TRBJ2-5; TRBD1 agrees at 7 bases. CDR3 size: 15 residues. V lost 5 bases, J lost 3 bases, and 9 bases stayed unmatched. CDR1 and CDR2 from the germline V gene are MNHEY and SVGAGI. The CDR3, as DNA: TGTGCCAGCAGTAAAACTGCCGGGACAGAAGAGACCCAGTACTTC. Protein product: CASSKTAGTEETQYF.

V gene TRBV15 combines with J gene TRBJ2-2; unclear D gene. Germline-derived CDR1 and CDR2 are LNHNV and YYDKDF (reference sequence). Deletions cut 3 bases from V and 2 bases from J, with 7 bases between. The CDR3 contains 14 residues. CDR3 DNA: TGTGCCACCAGCAGTGGCCCTAACACCGGGGAGCTGTTTTTT. This sequence encodes CATSSGPNTGELFF.

The chain has TRBV7-6 and TRBJ2-1; TRBD2 aligns across 8 bases. Germline-derived CDR1 and CDR2 are SGHVS and FNYEAQ. V trimming: 4 bases; J trimming: 6 bases; junction bases outside the gene matches: 8. CDR3 length: 15 amino acids. The CDR3 reads CASSSAGGQGNEQFF. The CDR3 DNA reads as TGTGCCAGCAGCTCCGCGGGAGGTCAAGGCAATGAGCAGTTCTTC.